This passage covers 21 T cell receptor beta chains from one sample sequenced in a study of T cell repertoires in cytomegalovirus infection. In TCRdb, the reads were re-called with MiXCR into one record per CDR3 protein. The top ten clones hold roughly 8% of a sample with 630,000 or so distinct CDR3 sequences, about 24% of them seen once. The sequencing input was CD8+ T cells from PBMCs. These receptors were collected from a human donor in good health (CMV status not recorded). Some clones in this sample may be carry-over from other donors' samples.

This clonotype was counted only a few times. This chain links TRBV7-9 with TRBJ2-2; TRBD1 aligns across 12 bases. The CDR3 length is 20 residues. J lost 3 bases, V lost 8 bases, and 19 bases had no gene match. Germline CDR1 is SEHNR and CDR2 is FQNEAQ (reference sequence). CDR3 bases: TGTGCCAGCCTAACCCTACCCGGGACAGGGGGCTTGAAGGACACCGGGGAGCTGTTTTTT. Translated: CASLTLPGTGGLKDTGELFF.

This clonotype is a singleton in its sample. This may stem from a read error, because a much larger clone lies one nucleotide away. The chain is built from TRBV12-3 or TRBV12-4 and TRBJ2-1; 10 bases line up with TRBD1. The CDR3 is 16 residues long. Trimming removed 7 bases from V and 2 bases from J; junction bases left unmatched: 8. DNA of the CDR3: TGTGCCAGCAAGGAAACCGGACAGGGGGCCTACAATGAGCAGTTCTTC. This codes for CASKETGQGAYNEQFF.

The chain has TRBV28 and TRBJ1-1; D gene ambiguous. Germline lookup yields CDR1 MDHEN and CDR2 SYDVKM. CDR3 size: 14 residues. The V end was cut by 3 bases, the J end by 2 bases, with 10 bases between. CDR3 sequence: CASSFPKRNTEAFF. The CDR3 nucleotides are TGTGCCAGCAGTTTTCCCAAGCGTAACACTGAAGCTTTCTTT.

This clonotype was seen repeatedly, ten times or more. V and J are TRBV12-5 and TRBJ1-1; a weak D match, TRBD1 (5 bases). V lost 4 bases, J lost 5 bases, and 14 bases lay in between. There are 14 residues in the CDR3. Germline CDR1 LGHNT, CDR2 FRNRAP. The CDR3 region is CASGSRDRGTEAFF. The CDR3 DNA follows: TGTGCTAGTGGTTCCCGGGACCGAGGGACTGAAGCTTTCTTT.

The genes are TRBV20-1 and TRBJ2-1, with unresolved D. Germline CDR1 DFQATT, CDR2 SNEGSKA (reference sequence). The CDR3 length is 12 residues. The ends were cut back, 3 bases at V and 7 bases at J, with 10 bases in the middle. CDR3 sequence (DNA): TGCAGTGCTAGGGCAGACTTAAATGAGCAGTTCTTC. It encodes CSARADLNEQFF.

The gene calls are TRBV20-1 and TRBJ2-1, with D unclear. The CDR3 runs 15 residues. Germline CDR1 and CDR2: DFQATT and SNEGSKA (reference sequence). Trimming took off 2 bases at V and 0 bases at J, with 11 bases between the two ends. The CDR3 nucleotides read TGCAGTGCTAGAAGCCACCAGAGCTCCTACAATGAGCAGTTCTTC. Protein: CSARSHQSSYNEQFF.

This chain links TRBV28 with TRBJ1-1, with D tentatively TRBD1 (5 bases). V gave up 2 bases and J gave up 5 bases, with 15 bases separating them. Per germline, CDR1 MDHEN and CDR2 SYDVKM. CDR3 length equals 15 residues. CDR3: CASSLTEGLKTEAFF. The CDR3 region has the DNA TGTGCCAGCAGTTTAACTGAGGGGCTAAAGACTGAAGCTTTCTTT. Full variable domain (outside the CDR3, taken from reference TRBV28 and TRBJ1-1): DVKVTQSSRYLVKRTGEKVFLECVQDMDHENMFWYRQDPGLGLRLIYFSYDVKMKEKGDIPEGYSVSREKKERFSLILESASTNQTSMYLCASSLTEGLKTEAFFGQGTRLTVV.

The chain combines TRBV19 with TRBJ1-6, with TRBD1 identical over 9 bases. With 5 bases clipped from V and 10 bases from J, the junction kept 9 bases outside the gene matches. CDR1 and CDR2 from the germline V gene are LNHDA and SQIVND (reference sequence). The CDR3 extends over 15 amino acids. For the CDR3, the DNA is TGTGCCAGTAGTGCCCGGGACAGGGAGCGATCACCCCTCCACTTT. Its translation: CASSARDRERSPLHF.

About this clonotype: A much larger clone is a single base away; this may be a read error. The chain has TRBV7-4 and TRBJ1-2, with D unresolved. From germline, CDR1 is SGHVT and CDR2 SQSDAQ. The germline V and J ends were trimmed by 1 base and 1 base, with 10 bases remaining between them. There are 15 residues in the CDR3. The CDR3 DNA reads as TGTGCCAGCAGCTTAGAGAATGGATGTAACTATGGCTACACCTTC. This codes for CASSLENGCNYGYTF. The full variable domain, rest sourced from reference TRBV7-4 and TRBJ1-2, is GAGVSQSPRYKVAKRGRDVALRCDSISGHVTLYWYRQTLGQGSEVLTYSQSDAQRDKSGRPSGRFSAERPERSVSTLKIQRTEQGDSAVYLCASSLENGCNYGYTFGSGTRLTVV.

In DNA form, the CDR3 reads TGTGCCAGCAGCACGGGTGGAATCGGTGAGCAGTTCTTC. Encoded protein: CASSTGGIGEQFF. V usage is TRBV9 and J usage is TRBJ2-1, with D unresolved. V gave up 4 bases and J gave up 9 bases, with 14 bases separating them. This CDR3 region has 13 residues. CDR1 SGDLS and CDR2 YYNGEE come from the germline V gene.

The chain is built from TRBV14 and TRBJ2-2, with D perhaps matching TRBD2 (6 bases). In germline, CDR1 is SGHDN, CDR2 FVKESK. This CDR3 has 15 residues. V was pared by 2 bases and J by 2 bases, with 9 bases between. The CDR3 sequence: CASSQWTKNTGELFF. The CDR3 nucleotides are TGTGCCAGCAGCCAATGGACTAAAAACACCGGGGAGCTGTTTTTT.

This clonotype was detected a few times. This chain joins TRBV25-1 and TRBJ1-2, with D unclear. This CDR3 has 18 amino acids. Trimming left V 1 base short and J 0 bases short, with 18 bases between. Germline V gene lookup returns CDR1 MGHDK and CDR2 SYGVNS. The CDR3 coding sequence is TGTGCCAGCAGTGAATTCTACCGGGATCCTGGCTCTAACTATGGCTACACCTTC. It specifies CASSEFYRDPGSNYGYTF.

This clonotype has ten or more counts. The V call is TRBV28, the J call TRBJ1-2; no clear D gene. V lost 5 bases and J 5 bases, leaving 21 bases between the germline ends. This CDR3 spans 16 amino acids. Germline V gene lookup returns CDR1 MDHEN and CDR2 SYDVKM. The CDR3 here is CASSPGRGYFNYGYTF. CDR3 sequence (DNA): TGTGCCAGCAGTCCAGGACGGGGATACTTCAATTATGGCTACACCTTC.

This clonotype was seen many times. This chain uses TRBV7-8 with TRBJ1-5; 10 bases match TRBD1. The CDR3 runs to 15 residues. V dropped 6 bases and J dropped 0; count of bases not matched to a gene: 2. CDR1 is SGHVS and CDR2 is FQNEAQ in the germline V gene. The CDR3 here is CASRRTGGSNQPQHF. DNA of the CDR3: TGTGCCAGCAGGCGGACAGGGGGTAGCAATCAGCCCCAGCATTTT.

This clonotype has just a few counts. This chain connects TRBV20-1 to TRBJ2-2; D not certain. Trimming removed 5 bases at V and 6 bases at J, with 7 bases between. The CDR3 totals 11 residues. Germline CDR1 is DFQATT and CDR2 is SNEGSKA (reference sequence). This chain's CDR3 is CSAPQAGELFF. The CDR3 coding sequence is TGCAGTGCTCCCCAAGCCGGGGAGCTGTTTTTT.

As to this clonotype: A much larger clone lies one base from this, so it may be a read error. The chain uses TRBV7-8 and TRBJ2-7; a weak D match, TRBD1 (6 bases). The CDR3 runs 14 residues. Germline CDR1 and CDR2: SGHVS and FQNEAQ. CDR3 coding DNA: TGTGCCAACAGCTTAGCGCAGGGGCACTACGAGCAGTACTTC. This translates into CANSLAQGHYEQYF.

The rearrangement links TRBV27 to TRBJ2-1, with TRBD1 matching over 7 bases. The CDR3 is made up of 11 amino acids. V dropped 7 bases and J dropped 7; count of bases not matched to a gene: 1. Germline V lookup: CDR1 MNHEY, CDR2 SMNVEV (reference sequence). The CDR3 here is CASTTGNEQFF. The DNA of the CDR3 is TGTGCCAGCACGACAGGGAATGAGCAGTTCTTC.

The chain combines TRBV7-4 with TRBJ1-2; 7 bases align to TRBD1. In germline, CDR1 is SGHVT, CDR2 SQSDAQ. The CDR3 is 15 amino acids. CDR3: CVTFDETGRHYGYTF. The CDR3, as DNA: TGTGTCACGTTCGATGAGACAGGGCGGCACTATGGCTACACCTTC.

This clonotype was observed a few times. The chain uses TRBV14 and TRBJ2-1; TRBD1 matches 9 bases. CDR1 SGHDN and CDR2 FVKESK come from the germline V gene. This CDR3 contains 16 residues. V shed 0 bases and J 6 bases; nucleotides not matched to a gene: 6. CDR3 residues: CASSQEPGQGGNEQFF. The CDR3 nucleotides read TGTGCCAGCAGCCAAGAACCGGGACAGGGTGGCAATGAGCAGTTCTTC. Based on the CDR3 plus reference TRBV14 and TRBJ2-1, the full variable domain is EAGVTQFPSHSVIEKGQTVTLRCDPISGHDNLYWYRRVMGKEIKFLLHFVKESKQDESGMPNNRFLAERTGGTYSTLKVQPAELEDSGVYFCASSQEPGQGGNEQFFGPGTRLTVL.

This clonotype was detected only a few times. The rearrangement joins TRBV18 to TRBJ1-5; possible D gene TRBD1, 6 bases. CDR1 KGHSH and CDR2 LQKENI come from the germline V gene. The CDR3 has 14 amino acids. Trimming took 3 bases from V and 3 from J, leaving 9 bases between them. The CDR3: CASSPDRFNQPQHF. The CDR3 coding sequence is TGTGCCAGCTCACCCGACAGGTTCAATCAGCCCCAGCATTTT.

The chain carries TRBV11-2 and TRBJ2-1; D may match TRBD1 or TRBD2 (5 bases each). Germline V gene sequence: CDR1 SGHAT, CDR2 FQNNGV. V was clipped by 0 bases and J by 4 bases, with 10 bases between them. This CDR3 region has 15 residues. The CDR3 DNA follows: TGTGCCAGCAGCTTAGAGGGGGAGAGGTACAATGAGCAGTTCTTC. It translates to CASSLEGERYNEQFF.